This TCR beta chain was retrieved from a study of blood T cell repertoires in COVID-19. Study-level background: The origin of the acute and convalescent COVID-19 samples was the United States, Italy and Spain. T cells, B-cell-depleted T cells, or PBMCs supplied cDNA or gDNA.

The CDR3 consists of 15 residues. Trimming took off 0 bases at V and 1 base at J, with 9 bases between the two ends. CDR1 and CDR2 from the germline V gene are SGHTA and FQGNSA. Authors' processing steps: Amplification of reference gene primers provided the estimated nucleated cell counts. Produced via immunoSEQ multiplex PCR; TCRdb's table is partial and in-frame only. That table gives V, J and clone size, and the DNA gave D and trimming. This repertoire shows more than 150,000 clones, nearly 85% found once; its top ten account for 4.5% to 5.5%. Sequenced material: peripheral blood. The rearrangement joins TRBV7-2 to TRBJ1-1; D possibly corresponds to TRBD1 (5 bases). The clonotype comes from a woman in her 30s with acute or convalescent COVID-19. CDR3 amino acids: CASSLARQPNTEAFF. DNA for the CDR3: TGTGCCAGCAGCTTAGCGAGACAGCCGAACACTGAAGCTTTCTTT.